A single T cell receptor beta chain is shown here with its context. Its target is unknown. V gave up 4 bases and J gave up 2 bases, with 7 bases separating them. Germline assignment: CDR1 DFQATT and CDR2 SNEGSKA (reference sequence). The CDR3 runs to 12 residues. TCRdb re-called the RT-PCR reads through MiXCR, storing one row per CDR3 protein. The data hold about 180,000 distinct CDR3 sequences, with around 8.8% observed a single time. The sample belongs to a study of response to subunit inactivated influenza vaccine. Points from the study as a whole: Few additional T cells are recruited per seasonal influenza vaccination, authors suggested.

The chain couples TRBV20-1 to TRBJ2-3; D gene uncertain. Here the sequenced sample was non-naive T cells sorted from PBMCs, taken on the day of vaccination. This clonotype was sampled from a man aged 45-65 years who received an inactivated influenza vaccine. The CDR3 region has the DNA TGCAGTGCTAAACCCTACACAGATACGCAGTATTTT. This gives the protein CSAKPYTDTQYF.